This T cell receptor beta chain was obtained from a study of shared clonotypes between healthy human individuals. The CDR3 spans 14 residues. Germline CDR1 reads SQVTM; CDR2 reads ANQGSEA. The V end lost 1 base, the J end lost 4 bases, and 13 bases lay between the germline ends. Study-level points and caveats: Only a few donors were included, so the genetic and exposure-history diversity represented was limited.

Notes on this clone: Antigen unknown.

Assay: immunoSEQ multiplex PCR; the TCRdb copy retains only in-frame clones and omits some. The sample shows approximately 1.5 million clones, 98% of them seen only once. This chain uses TRBV29-1 with TRBJ1-1; unclear D gene. Sequences were obtained from naive CD4+ T cells sorted from blood. Subset noted: CD45RA+ positively selected. The TCR originated in a man under 40 in good health. CDR3 protein: CSVEGGEGITEAFF. The DNA of the CDR3 is TGCAGCGTTGAAGGCGGGGAAGGTATCACTGAAGCTTTCTTT.